The T cell receptor (beta chain) described here comes from a study of CD4 T cells in relation to SARS-CoV-2 and coronaviruses. Before the COVID-19 pandemic, during about 2010-2018, CD4+ T cells were taken from unexposed donors. Isolation of CD4+ T cells took place after less than twelve days in culture. Testing used SARS-CoV-2 S/N and four cold-coronavirus spikes on unexposed-donor CD4+ T cells, cells permitting. Cultures received half-medium IL-2 refreshes on days 3 and 7. CDR1 is SNHLY and CDR2 is FYNNEI in the germline V gene. Trimming pared 1 base from V and 0 bases from J, leaving 10 bases between. The CDR3 has 16 amino acids. In the case of this clone: Its target is unknown.

The protocol was immunoSEQ multiplex PCR, while the TCRdb copy is restricted to in-frame clones and leaves out a portion. The sample includes about 24,000 clones, 77% seen only once; the top ten take approximately 16%. Sequences were obtained from CD4+ T cells from PBMCs, cultured in vitro. This receptor was identified in a human donor in good health. This sequence joins TRBV2 and TRBJ1-5; no clear D gene. The CDR3 nucleotides are TGTGCCAGCAGTGAAGAGATGGTCGGTAGCAATCAGCCCCAGCATTTT. It codes for CASSEEMVGSNQPQHF.